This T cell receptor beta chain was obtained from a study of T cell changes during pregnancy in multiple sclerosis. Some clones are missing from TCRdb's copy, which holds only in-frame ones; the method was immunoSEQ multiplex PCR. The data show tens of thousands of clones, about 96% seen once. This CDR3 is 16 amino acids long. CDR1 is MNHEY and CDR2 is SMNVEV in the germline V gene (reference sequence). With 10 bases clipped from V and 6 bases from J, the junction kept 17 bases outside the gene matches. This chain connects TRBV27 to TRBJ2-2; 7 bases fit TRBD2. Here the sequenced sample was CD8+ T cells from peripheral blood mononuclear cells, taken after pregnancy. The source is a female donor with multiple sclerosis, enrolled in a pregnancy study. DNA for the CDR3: TGTGCCACGGCCCGGTGGGGAGGGAGGGCCCCCGGGGAGCTGTTTTTT. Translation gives CATARWGGRAPGELFF.